The clone carrying this T cell receptor (beta chain) was picked up a small number of times. Its specificity is not known. Sequence at one end of the junction differs from germline and may be a read error. Using 10%, 30% or 50% RNA, naive CD8 libraries were derived from approximately 20,000 to 1,000,000 sorted cells. This specimen belongs to a study of molecular identifiers for immune sequencing clone quantification. Overall study results and limits: Among about a million naive cells, as was reported, spiked Jurkat TCR RNA from one cell was detectable. Clones of above 20 RNA copies carried over 98% of effector molecules; in naive cells they carried under 1%.

TCRdb processed the PCR reads anew with MiXCR; each CDR3 protein has one entry. In the table there are about 40,000 distinct CDR3 sequences, 24% of which are singletons. This CDR3 is 15 amino acids long. Sequenced material: naive CD8+ T cells from blood, with Jurkat cell RNA spiked in. Subset described: FACS-sorted CD8+CD4-CCR7+CD45RA+ naive T cells. The source of this sequence is a human donor in good health. Some libraries in this study had Jurkat cell RNA spiked in. V and J are TRBV12-3 or TRBV12-4 and TRBJ2-1; tentative D call: TRBD2 (5 bases). CDR3 protein: CASSFDSSSHNEQFF. The CDR3 coding sequence is TGTGCCAGCAGTTTCGACTCTAGCTCCCACAATGAGCAGTTCTTC.